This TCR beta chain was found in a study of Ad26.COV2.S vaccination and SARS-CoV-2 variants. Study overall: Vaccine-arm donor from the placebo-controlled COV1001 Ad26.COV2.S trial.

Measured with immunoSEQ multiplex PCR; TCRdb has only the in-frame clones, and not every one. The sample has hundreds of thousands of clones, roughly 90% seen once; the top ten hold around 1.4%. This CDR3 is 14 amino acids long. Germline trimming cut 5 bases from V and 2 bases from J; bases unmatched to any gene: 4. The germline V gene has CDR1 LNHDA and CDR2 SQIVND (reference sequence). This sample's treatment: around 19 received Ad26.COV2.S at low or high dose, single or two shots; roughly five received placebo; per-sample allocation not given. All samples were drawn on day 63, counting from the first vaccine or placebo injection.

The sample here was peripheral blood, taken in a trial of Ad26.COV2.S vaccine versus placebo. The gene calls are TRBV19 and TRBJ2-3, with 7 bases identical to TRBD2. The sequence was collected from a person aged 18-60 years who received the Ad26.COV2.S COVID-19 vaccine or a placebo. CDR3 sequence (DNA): TGTGCCAGTAGTTCCCTAGCGGTCACAGATACGCAGTATTTT. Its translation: CASSSLAVTDTQYF.